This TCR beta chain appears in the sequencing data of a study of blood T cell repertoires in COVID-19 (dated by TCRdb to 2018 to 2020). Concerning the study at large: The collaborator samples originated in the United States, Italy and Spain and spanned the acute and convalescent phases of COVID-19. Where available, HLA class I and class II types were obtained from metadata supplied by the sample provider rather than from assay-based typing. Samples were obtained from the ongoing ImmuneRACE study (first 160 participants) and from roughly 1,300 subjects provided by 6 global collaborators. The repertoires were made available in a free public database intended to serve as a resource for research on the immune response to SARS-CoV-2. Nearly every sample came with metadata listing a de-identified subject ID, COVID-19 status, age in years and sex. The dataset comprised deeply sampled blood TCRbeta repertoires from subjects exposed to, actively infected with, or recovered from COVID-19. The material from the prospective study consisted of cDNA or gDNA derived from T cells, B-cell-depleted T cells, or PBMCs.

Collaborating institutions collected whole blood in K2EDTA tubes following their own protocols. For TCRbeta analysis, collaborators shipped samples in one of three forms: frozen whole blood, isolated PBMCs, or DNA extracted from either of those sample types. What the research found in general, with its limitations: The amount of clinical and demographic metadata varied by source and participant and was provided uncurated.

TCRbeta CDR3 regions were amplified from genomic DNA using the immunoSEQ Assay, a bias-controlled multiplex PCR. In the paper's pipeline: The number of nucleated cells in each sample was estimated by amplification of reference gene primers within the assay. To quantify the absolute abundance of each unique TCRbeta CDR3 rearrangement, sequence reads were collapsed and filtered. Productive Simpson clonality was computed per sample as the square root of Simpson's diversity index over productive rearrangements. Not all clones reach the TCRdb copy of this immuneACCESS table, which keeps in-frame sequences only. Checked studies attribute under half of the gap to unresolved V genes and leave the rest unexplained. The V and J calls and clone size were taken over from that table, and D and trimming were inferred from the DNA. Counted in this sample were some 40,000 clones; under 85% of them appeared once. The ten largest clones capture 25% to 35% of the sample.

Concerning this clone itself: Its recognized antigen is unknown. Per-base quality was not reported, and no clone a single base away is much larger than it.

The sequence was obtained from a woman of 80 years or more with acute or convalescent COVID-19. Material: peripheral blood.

The nucleotide sequence reads TGTGCCAGCAGTGACTCGACTAGCGGGAGGGGTGAGCAGTTCTTC. This codes for CASSDSTSGRGEQFF. The rearranged chain carries TRBV6-4 and TRBJ2-1; 14 central bases correspond to TRBD2. V has 0 bases trimmed and J has 9 bases trimmed; junction bases matching no gene number 1. The germline V gene supplies CDR1 MRHNA and CDR2 SNTAGT. There are 15 amino acids in the CDR3, from cysteine to phenylalanine inclusive. Only CDR3 DNA remains: 45 bases, in frame from the first base.